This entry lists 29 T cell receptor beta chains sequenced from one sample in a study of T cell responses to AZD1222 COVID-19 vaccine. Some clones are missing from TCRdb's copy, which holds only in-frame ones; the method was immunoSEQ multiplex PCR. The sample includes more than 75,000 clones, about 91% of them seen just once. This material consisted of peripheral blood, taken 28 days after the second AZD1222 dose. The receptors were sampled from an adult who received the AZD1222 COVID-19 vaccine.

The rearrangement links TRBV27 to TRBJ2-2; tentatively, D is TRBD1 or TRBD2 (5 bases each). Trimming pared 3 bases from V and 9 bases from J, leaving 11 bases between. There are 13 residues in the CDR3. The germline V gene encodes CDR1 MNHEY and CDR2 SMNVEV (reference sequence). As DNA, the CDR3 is TGTGCCAGCAGTTTCGTGGGGACCTGGGAGCTGTTTTTT. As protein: CASSFVGTWELFF.

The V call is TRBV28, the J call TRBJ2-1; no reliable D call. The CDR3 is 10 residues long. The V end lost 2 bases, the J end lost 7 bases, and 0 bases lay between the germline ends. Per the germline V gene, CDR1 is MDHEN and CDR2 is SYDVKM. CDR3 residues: CASSLNEQFF. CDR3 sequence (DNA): TGTGCCAGCAGTTTAAATGAGCAGTTCTTC.

The CDR3 DNA is TGCGCCAGCAGCCTAGGGGACAAGCACTACGAGCAGTACTTC. Translated: CASSLGDKHYEQYF. This chain connects TRBV5-1 to TRBJ2-7, with TRBD1 as a possible D gene (6 bases). The germline V gene encodes CDR1 SGHRS and CDR2 YFSETQ. The CDR3 is 14 residues long. The germline V and J ends were trimmed by 4 bases and 3 bases, with 14 bases remaining between them.

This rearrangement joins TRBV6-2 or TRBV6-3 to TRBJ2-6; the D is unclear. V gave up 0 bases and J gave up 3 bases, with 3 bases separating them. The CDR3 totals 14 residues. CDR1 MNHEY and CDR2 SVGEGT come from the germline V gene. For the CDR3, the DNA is TGTGCCAGCAGTTACTCAGGTGGGGCCAACGTCCTGACTTTC. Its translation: CASSYSGGANVLTF.

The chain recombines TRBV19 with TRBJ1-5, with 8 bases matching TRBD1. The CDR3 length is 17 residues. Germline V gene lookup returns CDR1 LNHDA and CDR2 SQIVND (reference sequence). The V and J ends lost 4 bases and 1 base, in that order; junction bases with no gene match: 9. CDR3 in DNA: TGTGCCAGTAGTACCGGACAGGGTAGGAGAAGCAATCAGCCCCAGCATTTT. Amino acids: CASSTGQGRRSNQPQHF.

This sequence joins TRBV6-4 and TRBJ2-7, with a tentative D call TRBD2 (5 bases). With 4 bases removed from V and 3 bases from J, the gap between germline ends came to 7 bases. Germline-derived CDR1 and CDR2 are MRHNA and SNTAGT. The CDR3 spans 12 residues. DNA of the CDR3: TGTGCCAGCAGTGGAGGGATCTACGAGCAGTACTTC. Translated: CASSGGIYEQYF.

The CDR3 nucleotides read TGTGCCAGCAGCTTGGCTGACAGGGAGAGCTACGAGCAGTACTTC. This codes for CASSLADRESYEQYF. V gene TRBV5-4 combines with J gene TRBJ2-7; TRBD1 agrees at 7 bases. The V segment lost 0 bases and the J segment 3 bases; nucleotides outside the gene matches: 6. The CDR3 is made up of 15 amino acids. Germline CDR1 SGHNT, CDR2 YYREEE (reference sequence).

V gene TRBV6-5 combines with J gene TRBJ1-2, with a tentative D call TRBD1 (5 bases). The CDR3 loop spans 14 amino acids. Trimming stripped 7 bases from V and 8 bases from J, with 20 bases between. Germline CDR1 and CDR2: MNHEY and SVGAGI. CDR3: CASIQGNQPAGYTF. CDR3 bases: TGTGCCAGCATCCAGGGAAACCAACCAGCGGGCTACACCTTC.

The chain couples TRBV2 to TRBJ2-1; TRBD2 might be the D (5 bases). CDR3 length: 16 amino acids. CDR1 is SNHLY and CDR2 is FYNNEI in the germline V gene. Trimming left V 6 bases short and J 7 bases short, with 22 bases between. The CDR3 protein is CASRDLTKAFGNEQFF. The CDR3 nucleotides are TGTGCCAGCAGGGACTTGACGAAGGCCTTTGGGAATGAGCAGTTCTTC.

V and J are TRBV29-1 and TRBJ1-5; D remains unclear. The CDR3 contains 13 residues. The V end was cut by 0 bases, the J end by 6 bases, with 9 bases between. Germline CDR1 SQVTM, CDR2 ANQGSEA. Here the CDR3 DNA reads TGCAGCGTTGAAGACGGGATTGGTCAGCCCCAGCATTTT. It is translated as CSVEDGIGQPQHF.

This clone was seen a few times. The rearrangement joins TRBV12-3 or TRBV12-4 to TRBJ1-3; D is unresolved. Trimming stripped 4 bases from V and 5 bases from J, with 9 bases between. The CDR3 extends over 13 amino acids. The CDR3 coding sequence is TGTGCCAGCAGTTATAGTCGGAGAAACACCATATATTTT. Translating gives CASSYSRRNTIYF.

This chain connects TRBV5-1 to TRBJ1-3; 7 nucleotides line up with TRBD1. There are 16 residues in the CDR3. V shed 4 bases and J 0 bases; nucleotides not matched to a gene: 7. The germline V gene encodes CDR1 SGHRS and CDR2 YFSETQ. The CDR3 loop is CASSLPTGNSGNTIYF. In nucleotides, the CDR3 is TGCGCCAGCAGCCTCCCGACAGGGAACTCTGGAAACACCATATATTTT.

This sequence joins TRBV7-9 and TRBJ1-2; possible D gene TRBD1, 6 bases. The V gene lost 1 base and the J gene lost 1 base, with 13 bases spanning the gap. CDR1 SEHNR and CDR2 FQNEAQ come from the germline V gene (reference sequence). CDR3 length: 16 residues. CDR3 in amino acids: CASSLETGAFNYGYTF. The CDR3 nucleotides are TGTGCCAGCAGCTTAGAGACAGGAGCCTTTAACTATGGCTACACCTTC. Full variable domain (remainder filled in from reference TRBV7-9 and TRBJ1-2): DTGVSQNPRHKITKRGQNVTFRCDPISEHNRLYWYRQTLGQGPEFLTYFQNEAQLEKSRLLSDRFSAERPKGSFSTLEIQRTEQGDSAMYLCASSLETGAFNYGYTFGSGTRLTVV.

The CDR3 sequence: CASSQDDRGVPYEQYF. The CDR3 DNA reads as TGTGCCAGCAGCCAAGATGATAGGGGGGTACCCTACGAGCAGTACTTC. V and J are TRBV4-2 and TRBJ2-7; the D call may be TRBD1 or TRBD2 (6 bases each). This CDR3 comprises 16 residues. With 0 bases removed from V and 2 bases from J, the gap between germline ends came to 14 bases. Germline V gene sequence: CDR1 LGHNA, CDR2 YNFKEQ.

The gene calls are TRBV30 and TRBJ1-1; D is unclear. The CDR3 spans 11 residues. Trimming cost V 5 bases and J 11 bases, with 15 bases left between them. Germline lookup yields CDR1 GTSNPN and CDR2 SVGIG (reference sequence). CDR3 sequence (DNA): TGTGCCTGGCAATCTGTTGGGTGGGCTTTCTTT. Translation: CAWQSVGWAFF.

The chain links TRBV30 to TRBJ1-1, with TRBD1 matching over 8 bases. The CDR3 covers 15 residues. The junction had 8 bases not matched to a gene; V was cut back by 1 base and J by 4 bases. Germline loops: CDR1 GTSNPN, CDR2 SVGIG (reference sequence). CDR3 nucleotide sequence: TGTGCCTGGAGTGGTTTTGGAGGACAGGGCACTGAAGCTTTCTTT. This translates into CAWSGFGGQGTEAFF.

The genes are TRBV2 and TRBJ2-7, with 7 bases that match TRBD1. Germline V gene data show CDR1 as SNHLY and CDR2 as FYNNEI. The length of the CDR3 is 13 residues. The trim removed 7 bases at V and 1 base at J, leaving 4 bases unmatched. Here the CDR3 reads CASNGQESYEQYF. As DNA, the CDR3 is TGTGCCAGCAACGGACAGGAGTCCTACGAGCAGTACTTC.

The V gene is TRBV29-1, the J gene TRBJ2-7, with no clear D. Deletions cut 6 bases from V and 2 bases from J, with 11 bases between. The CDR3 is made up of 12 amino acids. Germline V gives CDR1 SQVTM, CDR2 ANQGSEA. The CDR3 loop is CSVATAAYEQYF. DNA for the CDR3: TGCAGCGTCGCGACTGCTGCCTACGAGCAGTACTTC.

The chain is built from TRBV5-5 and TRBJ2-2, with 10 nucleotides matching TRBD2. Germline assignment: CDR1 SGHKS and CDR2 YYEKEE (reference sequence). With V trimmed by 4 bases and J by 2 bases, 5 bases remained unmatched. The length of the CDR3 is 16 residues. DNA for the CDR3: TGTGCCAGCAGCAAAACTAGCGGGGATAACACCGGGGAGCTGTTTTTT. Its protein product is CASSKTSGDNTGELFF.

The CDR3 DNA reads TGTGCCAGCAGCGTTACAGGGAAAAGGAACGGGGAGCTGTTTTTT. The encoded protein is CASSVTGKRNGELFF. The V gene is TRBV9, the J gene TRBJ2-2, with D tentatively TRBD1 (6 bases). The CDR3 extends over 15 amino acids. Germline CDR1 SGDLS, CDR2 YYNGEE. V lost 2 bases to trimming and J lost 7 bases, with 15 bases between them.

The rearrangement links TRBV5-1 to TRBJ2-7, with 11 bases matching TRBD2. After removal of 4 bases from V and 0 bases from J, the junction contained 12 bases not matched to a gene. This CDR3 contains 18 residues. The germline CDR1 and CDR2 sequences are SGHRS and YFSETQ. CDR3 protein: CASSLGLAGGASSYEQYF. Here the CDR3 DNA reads TGCGCCAGCAGCCTGGGGCTAGCGGGAGGTGCGAGCTCCTACGAGCAGTACTTC.

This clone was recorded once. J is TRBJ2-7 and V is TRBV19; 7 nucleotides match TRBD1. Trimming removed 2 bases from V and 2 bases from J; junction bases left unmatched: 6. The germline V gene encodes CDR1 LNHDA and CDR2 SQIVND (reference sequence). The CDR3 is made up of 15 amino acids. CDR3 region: CASSIFGTDTYEQYF. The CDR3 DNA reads TGTGCCAGTAGTATATTCGGGACAGATACCTACGAGCAGTACTTC.

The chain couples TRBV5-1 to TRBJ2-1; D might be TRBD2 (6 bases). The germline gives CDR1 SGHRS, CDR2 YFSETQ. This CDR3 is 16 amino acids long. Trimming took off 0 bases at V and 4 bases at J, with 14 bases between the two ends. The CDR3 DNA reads TGCGCCAGCAGCTTGGTGGGCGGGGAAGGATACAATGAGCAGTTCTTC. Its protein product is CASSLVGGEGYNEQFF.

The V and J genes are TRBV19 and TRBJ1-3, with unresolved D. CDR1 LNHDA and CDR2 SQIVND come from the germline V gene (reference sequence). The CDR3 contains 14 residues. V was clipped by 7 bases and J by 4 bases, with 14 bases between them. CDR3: CASTPRGPGNTIYF. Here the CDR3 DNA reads TGTGCCAGTACCCCCCGTGGCCCGGGAAACACCATATATTTT.

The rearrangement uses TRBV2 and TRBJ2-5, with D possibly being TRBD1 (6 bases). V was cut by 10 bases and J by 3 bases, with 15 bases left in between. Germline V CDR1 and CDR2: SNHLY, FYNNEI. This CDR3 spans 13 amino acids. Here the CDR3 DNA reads TGTGCCACTCACCCCGGACAGAAAGAGACCCAGTACTTC. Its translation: CATHPGQKETQYF.

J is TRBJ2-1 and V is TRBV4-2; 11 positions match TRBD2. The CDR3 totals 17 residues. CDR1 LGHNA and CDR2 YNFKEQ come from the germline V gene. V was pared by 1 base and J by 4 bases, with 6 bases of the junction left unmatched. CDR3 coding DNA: TGTGCCAGCAGCCAAGGAGGGGGGACTAGCGGTTACAATGAGCAGTTCTTC. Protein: CASSQGGGTSGYNEQFF.

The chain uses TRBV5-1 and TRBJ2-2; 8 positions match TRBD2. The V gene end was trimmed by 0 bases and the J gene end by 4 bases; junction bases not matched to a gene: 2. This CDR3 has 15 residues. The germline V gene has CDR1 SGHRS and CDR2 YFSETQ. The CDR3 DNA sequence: TGCGCCAGCAGCTTGGGAGCGGGAGTCACCGGGGAGCTGTTTTTT. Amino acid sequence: CASSLGAGVTGELFF.

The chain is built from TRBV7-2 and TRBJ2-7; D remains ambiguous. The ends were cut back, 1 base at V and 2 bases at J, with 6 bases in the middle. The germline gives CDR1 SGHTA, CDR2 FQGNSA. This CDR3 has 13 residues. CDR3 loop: CASSLDRPYEQYF. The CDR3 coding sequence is TGTGCCAGCAGCTTAGACCGCCCCTACGAGCAGTACTTC. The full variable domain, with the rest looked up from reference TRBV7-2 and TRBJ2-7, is GAGVSQSPSNKVTEKGKDVELRCDPISGHTALYWYRQSLGQGLEFLIYFQGNSAPDKSGLPSDRFSAERTGGSVSTLTIQRTQQEDSAVYLCASSLDRPYEQYFGPGTRLTVT.

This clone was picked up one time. Here the CDR3 DNA reads TGCGCCAGCAGCCATGGGACTAGCGGGAGGGAGGAGACCCAGTACTTC. Protein: CASSHGTSGREETQYF. The rearrangement joins TRBV4-3 to TRBJ2-5; 16 nucleotides line up with TRBD2. V was clipped by 3 bases and J by 5 bases; unmatched bases: 3. The CDR3 length is 16 residues. Germline V lookup: CDR1 LGHNA, CDR2 YSLEER.